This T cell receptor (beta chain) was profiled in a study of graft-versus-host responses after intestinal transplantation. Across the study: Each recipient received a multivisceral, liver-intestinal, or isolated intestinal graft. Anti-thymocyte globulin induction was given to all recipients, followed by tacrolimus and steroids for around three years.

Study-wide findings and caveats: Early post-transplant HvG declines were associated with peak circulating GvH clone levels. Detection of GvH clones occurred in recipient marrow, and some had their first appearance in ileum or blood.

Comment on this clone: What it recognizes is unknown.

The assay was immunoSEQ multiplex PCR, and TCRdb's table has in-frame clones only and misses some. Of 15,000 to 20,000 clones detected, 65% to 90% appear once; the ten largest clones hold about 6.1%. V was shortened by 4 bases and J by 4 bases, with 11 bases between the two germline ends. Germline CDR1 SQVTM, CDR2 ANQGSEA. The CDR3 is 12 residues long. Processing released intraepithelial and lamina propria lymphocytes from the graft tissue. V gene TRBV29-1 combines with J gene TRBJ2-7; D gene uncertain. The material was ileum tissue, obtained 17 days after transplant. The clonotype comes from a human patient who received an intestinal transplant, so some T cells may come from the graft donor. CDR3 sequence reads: CSVAFSGYEQYF. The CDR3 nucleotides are TGCAGCGTTGCTTTCAGTGGGTACGAGCAGTACTTC.